The 9 T cell receptor beta chains reported below all come from one sample, sequenced in a study of blood T cells in healthy people across ages. Sample-barcoded 5' priming and a J-beta primer mix drove a second PCR of roughly 6 to 12 cycles. TCRdb redid the calling of the 5' RACE reads with MiXCR, one entry per CDR3 protein. The sample lists roughly 1.7 million distinct CDR3 sequences, about 35% occurring once. Material: blood. Every receptor here comes from a woman aged 25 to 39 in good health.

This clonotype was seen a handful of times. This chain uses TRBV4-1 with TRBJ2-1; 12 bases are shared with TRBD2. The CDR3 runs 20 residues. Per germline, CDR1 MGHRA and CDR2 YSYEKL. The J segment lost 0 bases and the V segment lost 7 bases, leaving 16 bases of the junction unmatched. The CDR3 sequence is CASTPLGTSGPDSSYNEQFF. The CDR3 DNA reads as TGCGCCAGCACCCCCCTTGGGACTAGCGGGCCAGATAGCTCCTACAATGAGCAGTTCTTC.

This clonotype was counted a few times. The rearrangement links TRBV20-1 to TRBJ2-3, with TRBD2 matching over 14 bases. The V and J ends lost 1 base and 0 bases, in that order; junction bases with no gene match: 9. CDR3 size: 19 residues. The germline gives CDR1 DFQATT, CDR2 SNEGSKA (reference sequence). CDR3 sequence: CSARGITGLAGVSTDTQYF. CDR3 sequence (DNA): TGCAGTGCTAGAGGAATTACGGGACTAGCGGGGGTGAGCACAGATACGCAGTATTTT.

Many counts were recorded for this clonotype. The rearrangement links TRBV9 to TRBJ2-3; D is ambiguous. Germline-derived CDR1 and CDR2 are SGDLS and YYNGEE. This CDR3 is built from 13 residues. The V end was cut by 2 bases, the J end by 1 base, with 5 bases between. The CDR3 sequence: CASSVSGTDTQYF. The CDR3, as DNA: TGTGCCAGCAGCGTTTCCGGCACAGATACGCAGTATTTT.

The J gene is TRBJ1-5, the V gene TRBV30; tentative D call: TRBD1 (5 bases). Trimming took 3 bases from V and 4 from J, leaving 13 bases between them. CDR1 and CDR2 from the germline V gene are GTSNPN and SVGIG (reference sequence). This CDR3 contains 14 residues. For the CDR3, the DNA is TGTGCCTGGAGCCGGGGCGTATTAAATCAGCCCCAGCATTTT. It translates to CAWSRGVLNQPQHF.

This clonotype was seen only a few times. The chain recombines TRBV20-1 with TRBJ1-5; tentatively, D is TRBD1 (5 bases). Germline V lookup: CDR1 DFQATT, CDR2 SNEGSKA (reference sequence). V was pared by 5 bases and J by 5 bases, with 10 bases between. This CDR3 comprises 12 residues. This chain's CDR3 is CSAYRGDQPQHF. The DNA for the CDR3 is TGCAGTGCTTACAGAGGGGATCAGCCCCAGCATTTT.

This clonotype was counted a few times. V and J are TRBV20-1 and TRBJ2-3, with TRBD2 identical over 8 bases. The CDR3 is 14 amino acids. The J segment lost 3 bases and the V segment lost 3 bases, leaving 5 bases of the junction unmatched. Germline V gives CDR1 DFQATT, CDR2 SNEGSKA (reference sequence). The CDR3 spells CSASYGRVTDTQYF. The CDR3 bases are TGCAGTGCTAGTTACGGGAGGGTAACAGATACGCAGTATTTT.

This clonotype was detected ten times or more. The rearrangement links TRBV28 to TRBJ2-7; TRBD2 might be the D (6 bases). The CDR3 sequence is 13 residues long. Trimming pared 3 bases from V and 4 bases from J, leaving 10 bases between. Germline loops: CDR1 MDHEN, CDR2 SYDVKM. This chain's CDR3 is CASSFRLGYEQYF. The CDR3, as DNA: TGTGCCAGCAGTTTCAGACTAGGGTACGAGCAGTACTTC.

The chain uses TRBV2 and TRBJ2-7; 8 nucleotides align to TRBD2. The CDR3 is made up of 15 amino acids. The germline CDR1 and CDR2 sequences are SNHLY and FYNNEI. Trimming took 4 bases from V and 2 from J; bases not matched to a gene: 7. The CDR3 protein is CASSGSAGGPYEQYF. The CDR3 coding sequence is TGTGCCAGCAGTGGATCGGCGGGAGGTCCCTACGAGCAGTACTTC.

The gene calls are TRBV20-1 and TRBJ1-5; D not resolved. Germline V gene data show CDR1 as DFQATT and CDR2 as SNEGSKA (reference sequence). CDR3 length equals 14 residues. V dropped 2 bases and J dropped 3 bases, with 11 bases sitting between them. The CDR3 is CSARFQASNQPQHF. CDR3 nucleotide sequence: TGCAGTGCTAGATTCCAGGCTTCCAATCAGCCCCAGCATTTT.